Listed below are T cell receptor beta chains from one sample, sequenced in a study of neurological immune-mediated disorders. TCRdb called the 5' RACE reads again in MiXCR, with one record for every CDR3 protein. Of some 80,000 distinct CDR3 sequences listed, almost 6% are singletons. The sequencing sample was made of PBMCs. The receptors shown here come from an older woman with multiple sclerosis. CDR3s include the opening cysteine and the closing phenylalanine or tryptophan. The D gene is left open where the match is weak. The listing skips clone size in some rows; elsewhere it reads once, few, many or a size class.

TRBV5-1	.	many	TRBJ2-5	CASSWRDGQETQYF	TGCGCCAGCAGCTGGAGGGACGGCCAAGAGACCCAGTACTTC
TRBV7-6	TRBD2	.	TRBJ2-7	CASSVTSGGYEQYF	TGTGCCAGCAGCGTGACTAGCGGGGGTTACGAGCAGTACTTC
TRBV12-3/TRBV12-4	TRBD1	many	TRBJ1-2	CASSADRAGYTF	TGTGCCAGCAGTGCCGACAGGGCTGGCTACACCTTC
TRBV5-1	.	.	TRBJ2-2	CASRVQPSGGELFF	TGCGCCAGCAGAGTCCAGCCTTCAGGCGGGGAGCTGTTTTTT
TRBV12-3/TRBV12-4	.	many	TRBJ2-7	CASGRGAPSPYEQYF	TGTGCCAGCGGGAGGGGGGCCCCAAGTCCCTACGAGCAGTACTTC
TRBV20-1	.	many	TRBJ1-2	CSAREPGEDGYTF	TGCAGTGCTAGAGAACCAGGGGAAGACGGCTACACCTTC
TRBV7-2	TRBD2	many	TRBJ2-3	CASSPEGLVGRGTQYF	TGTGCCAGCAGCCCAGAGGGACTAGTAGGGCGGGGTACGCAGTATTTT
TRBV6-2/TRBV6-3	TRBD1	many	TRBJ2-1	CASSYSGQYNEQFF	TGTGCCAGCAGTTACTCGGGACAGTACAATGAGCAGTTCTTC
TRBV20-1	TRBD2	many	TRBJ2-3	CSARNPTSGRLDTQYF	TGCAGTGCTAGAAACCCCACTAGCGGGAGACTAGATACGCAGTATTTT
TRBV20-1	TRBD1	many	TRBJ2-7	CSARDGWTGGYEQYF	TGCAGTGCTAGAGATGGGTGGACAGGGGGGTACGAGCAGTACTTC
TRBV6-1	.	.	TRBJ2-7	CASRHSNIRYEQYF	TGTGCCAGCAGACACAGCAATATCCGCTACGAGCAGTACTTC
TRBV6-5	TRBD1	many	TRBJ2-5	CASSYREGARETQYF	TGTGCCAGCAGTTACCGTGAGGGGGCTCGAGAGACCCAGTACTTC
TRBV5-1	.	.	TRBJ2-6	CASSLELGTGANVLTF	TGCGCCAGCAGCTTGGAATTGGGGACAGGGGCCAACGTCCTGACTTTC
TRBV28	.	many	TRBJ2-2	CASSLSPDRPNTGELFF	TGTGCCAGCAGTTTATCCCCCGACAGACCGAACACCGGGGAGCTGTTTTTT
TRBV3-1	TRBD2	many	TRBJ2-7	CASSQDGEGSEQYF	TGTGCCAGCAGCCAAGATGGGGAGGGATCCGAGCAGTACTTC
TRBV18	TRBD2	few	TRBJ2-1	CASSTNALAGVNEQFF	TGTGCCAGCTCCACCAATGCACTAGCGGGGGTAAATGAGCAGTTCTTC
TRBV9	TRBD1	many	TRBJ1-1	CASSVGAGGGNTEAFF	TGTGCCAGCAGCGTAGGGGCAGGGGGTGGGAACACTGAAGCTTTCTTT
TRBV7-6	.	many	TRBJ2-1	CASSLDRSSYNEQFF	TGTGCCAGCAGCTTGGACCGGAGCTCCTACAATGAGCAGTTCTTC
TRBV5-1	.	many	TRBJ1-5	CASSLGPNSNQPQHF	TGCGCCAGCAGCTTGGGGCCGAATAGCAATCAGCCCCAGCATTTT
TRBV5-1	.	many	TRBJ1-1	CASSLAGGEAFF	TGCGCCAGCAGCTTGGCCGGGGGCGAAGCTTTCTTT
TRBV5-1	.	few	TRBJ1-1	CASSLSFGVDPEAFF	TGCGCCAGCAGCTTGAGTTTCGGGGTAGATCCTGAAGCTTTCTTT
TRBV6-6	.	many	TRBJ2-2	CASSYSRIGELFF	TGTGCCAGCAGTTACTCTCGTATCGGGGAGCTGTTTTTT
TRBV12-3/TRBV12-4	.	many	TRBJ2-1	CASSSTSGAPYNEQFF	TGTGCCAGCAGTTCCACTTCAGGGGCCCCCTACAATGAGCAGTTCTTC
TRBV7-9	TRBD1	many	TRBJ1-2	CASSGIRDRERSYTF	TGTGCCAGCAGCGGCATCCGGGACAGGGAAAGAAGCTACACCTTC
TRBV20-1	.	.	TRBJ2-7	CSARWGGRSQQYF	TGCAGTGCTAGGTGGGGGGGCAGAAGTCAGCAGTACTTC
TRBV7-2	.	many	TRBJ2-3	CASSNYLGTDTQYF	TGTGCCAGCAGCAACTACCTCGGCACAGATACGCAGTATTTT
TRBV20-1	.	many	TRBJ2-3	CSAREVSTDTQYF	TGCAGTGCTAGAGAAGTAAGCACAGATACGCAGTATTTT
TRBV5-6	.	many	TRBJ1-6	CASSPGQYNSPLHF	TGTGCCAGCAGCCCCGGACAGTATAATTCACCCCTCCACTTT
TRBV7-6	.	many	TRBJ2-7	CASSLKSGASSYEQYF	TGTGCCAGCAGCTTAAAAAGTGGAGCCTCCTCCTACGAGCAGTACTTC
TRBV15	.	many	TRBJ1-5	CATSTDGRSNQPQHF	TGTGCCACCAGTACCGACGGACGTAGCAATCAGCCCCAGCATTTT
TRBV5-1	TRBD1	many	TRBJ1-5	CASRDGTGHNQPQHF	TGCGCCAGCAGAGACGGGACAGGGCACAATCAGCCCCAGCATTTT
TRBV20-1	.	many	TRBJ1-5	CSARESLGQPQHF	TGCAGTGCTAGAGAATCACTTGGTCAGCCCCAGCATTTT
TRBV4-2	TRBD1	many	TRBJ1-4	CASSQEGQGQGTNEKLFF	TGTGCCAGCAGCCAAGAGGGGCAAGGACAGGGGACTAATGAAAAACTGTTTTTT
TRBV7-2	.	many	TRBJ1-5	CASSLAPSQPQHF	TGTGCCAGCAGCTTAGCCCCAAGCCAGCCCCAGCATTTT
TRBV3-1	TRBD1	many	TRBJ1-4	CASNFNRDRGEKLFF	TGTGCCAGCAACTTTAACCGGGACAGGGGTGAAAAACTGTTTTTT
TRBV5-1	.	few	TRBJ2-1	CASSLGWSGNYNEQFF	TGCGCCAGCAGCTTGGGCTGGTCAGGGAACTACAATGAGCAGTTCTTC
TRBV5-1	TRBD2	many	TRBJ2-5	CASSPGLLAGEETQYF	TGCGCCAGCAGCCCGGGGCTTCTAGCGGGGGAAGAGACCCAGTACTTC
TRBV20-1	TRBD1	many	TRBJ1-1	CSASGTVMNTEAFF	TGCAGTGCTTCCGGGACAGTTATGAACACTGAAGCTTTCTTT
TRBV5-1	.	many	TRBJ2-5	CASSFSSETQYF	TGCGCCAGCAGCTTCAGCTCAGAGACCCAGTACTTC
TRBV12-3/TRBV12-4	.	many	TRBJ2-5	CASSPDRPGETQYF	TGTGCCAGCAGTCCTGACAGGCCGGGCGAGACCCAGTACTTC
TRBV5-6	TRBD2	many	TRBJ2-1	CASSLPTSGAYNEQFF	TGTGCCAGCAGCTTACCAACTAGCGGGGCCTACAATGAGCAGTTCTTC
TRBV5-1	.	many	TRBJ1-6	CASSLETDNSPLHF	TGCGCCAGCAGCTTGGAAACAGATAATTCACCCCTCCACTTT
TRBV12-3/TRBV12-4	TRBD1	few	TRBJ1-3	CASSLGTGTGRWNTIYF	TGTGCCAGCAGTTTGGGCACCGGGACAGGGAGATGGAACACCATATATTTT
TRBV11-2	.	.	TRBJ2-7	CASSRSGLGHEQYF	TGTGCCAGCAGCCGGTCGGGGCTAGGGCACGAGCAGTACTTC